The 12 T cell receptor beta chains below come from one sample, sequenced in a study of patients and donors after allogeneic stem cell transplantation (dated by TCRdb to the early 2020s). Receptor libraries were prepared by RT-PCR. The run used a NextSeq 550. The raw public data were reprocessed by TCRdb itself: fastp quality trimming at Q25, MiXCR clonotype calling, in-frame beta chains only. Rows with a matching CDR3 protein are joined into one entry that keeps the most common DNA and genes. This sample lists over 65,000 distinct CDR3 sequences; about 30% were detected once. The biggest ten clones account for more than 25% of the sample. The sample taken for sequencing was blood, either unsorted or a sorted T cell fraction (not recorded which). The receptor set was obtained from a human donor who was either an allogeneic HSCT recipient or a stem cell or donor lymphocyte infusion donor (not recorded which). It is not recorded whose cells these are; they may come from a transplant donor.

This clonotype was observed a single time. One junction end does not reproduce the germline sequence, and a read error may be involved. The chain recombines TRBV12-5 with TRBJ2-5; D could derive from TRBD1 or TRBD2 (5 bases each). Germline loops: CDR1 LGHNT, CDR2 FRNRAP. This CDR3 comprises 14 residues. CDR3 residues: CASGPGPYFQTQYF. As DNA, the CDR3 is TGTGCTAGTGGTCCGGGACCATATTTTCAGACCCAGTACTTT.

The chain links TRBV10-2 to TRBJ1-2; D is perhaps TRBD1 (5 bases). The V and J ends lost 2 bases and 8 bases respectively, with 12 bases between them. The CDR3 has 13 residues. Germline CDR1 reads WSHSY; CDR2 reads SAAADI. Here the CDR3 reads CASSEITRGGYTF. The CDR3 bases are TGCGCCAGCAGTGAGATTACAAGGGGAGGCTACACCTTC.

The CDR3 loop reads CASSEPGQYEQYF. In DNA form, the CDR3 reads TGTGCCAGCAGTGAACCGGGACAATACGAGCAGTACTTC. The chain recombines TRBV25-1 with TRBJ2-7; D is possibly TRBD1 (6 bases). Trimming took 2 bases from V and 4 from J, leaving 9 bases between them. The CDR3 sequence is 13 residues long. Per germline, CDR1 MGHDK and CDR2 SYGVNS.

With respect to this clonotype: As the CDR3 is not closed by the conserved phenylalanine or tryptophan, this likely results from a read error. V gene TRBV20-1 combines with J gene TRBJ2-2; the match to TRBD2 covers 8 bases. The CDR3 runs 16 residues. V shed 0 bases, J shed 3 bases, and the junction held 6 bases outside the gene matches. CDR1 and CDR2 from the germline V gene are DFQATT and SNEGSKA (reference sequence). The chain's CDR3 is CSARDRSGRYTGELFS. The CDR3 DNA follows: TGCAGTGCTAGAGATAGAAGCGGGAGATACACCGGGGAGCTGTTTTCT.

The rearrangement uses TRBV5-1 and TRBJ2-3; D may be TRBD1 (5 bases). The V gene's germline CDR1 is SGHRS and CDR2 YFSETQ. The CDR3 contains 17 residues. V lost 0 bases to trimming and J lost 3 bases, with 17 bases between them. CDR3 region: CASSLDLGRQGTDTQYF. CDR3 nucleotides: TGCGCCAGCAGCTTGGATTTGGGTCGGCAGGGAACAGATACGCAGTATTTT.

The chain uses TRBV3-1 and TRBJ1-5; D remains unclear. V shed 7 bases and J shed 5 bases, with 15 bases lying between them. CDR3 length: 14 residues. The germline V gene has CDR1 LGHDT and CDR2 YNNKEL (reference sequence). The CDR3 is CASTPGVGYQPQHF. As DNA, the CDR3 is TGTGCCAGCACCCCCGGCGTAGGGTATCAGCCCCAGCATTTT.

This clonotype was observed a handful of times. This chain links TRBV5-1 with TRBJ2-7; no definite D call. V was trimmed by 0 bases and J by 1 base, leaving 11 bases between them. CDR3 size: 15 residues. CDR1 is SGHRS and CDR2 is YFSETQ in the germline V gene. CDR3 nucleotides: TGCGCCAGCAGCTTGGAGTACAGATTATCCTACGAGCAGTACTTC. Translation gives CASSLEYRLSYEQYF.

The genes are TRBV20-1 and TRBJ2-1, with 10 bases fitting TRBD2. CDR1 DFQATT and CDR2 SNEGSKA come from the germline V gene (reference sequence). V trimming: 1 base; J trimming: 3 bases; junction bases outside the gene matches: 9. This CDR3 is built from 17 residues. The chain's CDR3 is CSARGPPGTSDYNEQFF. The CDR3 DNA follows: TGCAGTGCTAGAGGACCCCCCGGGACTAGCGACTACAATGAGCAGTTCTTC.

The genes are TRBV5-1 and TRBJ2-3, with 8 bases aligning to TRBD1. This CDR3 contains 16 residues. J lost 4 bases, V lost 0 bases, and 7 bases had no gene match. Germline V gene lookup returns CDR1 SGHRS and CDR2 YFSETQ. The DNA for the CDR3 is TGCGCCAGCAGCTTGGCCGGGACAGGAGGTTCAGATACGCAGTATTTT. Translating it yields CASSLAGTGGSDTQYF. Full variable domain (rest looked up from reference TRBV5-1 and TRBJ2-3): KAGVTQTPRYLIKTRGQQVTLSCSPISGHRSVSWYQQTPGQGLQFLFEYFSETQRNKGNFPGRFSGRQFSNSRSEMNVSTLELGDSALYLCASSLAGTGGSDTQYFGPGTRLTVL.

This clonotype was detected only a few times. The CDR3 nucleotides are TGTGCCAGCAGGTTGCGACAGGGCTGGACTGAAGCTTTCTTT. This translates into CASRLRQGWTEAFF. This sequence joins TRBV28 and TRBJ1-1, with 7 bases matching TRBD1. Germline V CDR1 and CDR2: MDHEN, SYDVKM. This CDR3 has 14 amino acids. The V segment lost 6 bases and the J segment 5 bases; nucleotides outside the gene matches: 9.

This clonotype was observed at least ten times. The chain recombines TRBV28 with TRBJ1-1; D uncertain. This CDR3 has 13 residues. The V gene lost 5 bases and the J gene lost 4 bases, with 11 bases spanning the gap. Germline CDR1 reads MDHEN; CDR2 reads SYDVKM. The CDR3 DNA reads TGTGCCAGCAGTGTTCCTGGGAGCACTGAAGCTTTCTTT. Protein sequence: CASSVPGSTEAFF. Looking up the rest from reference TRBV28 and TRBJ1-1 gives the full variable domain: DVKVTQSSRYLVKRTGEKVFLECVQDMDHENMFWYRQDPGLGLRLIYFSYDVKMKEKGDIPEGYSVSREKKERFSLILESASTNQTSMYLCASSVPGSTEAFFGQGTRLTVV.

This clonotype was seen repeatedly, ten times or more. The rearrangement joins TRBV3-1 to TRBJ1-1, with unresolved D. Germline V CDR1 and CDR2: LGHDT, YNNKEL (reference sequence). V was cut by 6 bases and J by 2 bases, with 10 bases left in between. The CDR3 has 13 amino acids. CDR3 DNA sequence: TGTGCCAGCAGAGGGCCCGCAAACACTGAAGCTTTCTTT. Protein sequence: CASRGPANTEAFF.